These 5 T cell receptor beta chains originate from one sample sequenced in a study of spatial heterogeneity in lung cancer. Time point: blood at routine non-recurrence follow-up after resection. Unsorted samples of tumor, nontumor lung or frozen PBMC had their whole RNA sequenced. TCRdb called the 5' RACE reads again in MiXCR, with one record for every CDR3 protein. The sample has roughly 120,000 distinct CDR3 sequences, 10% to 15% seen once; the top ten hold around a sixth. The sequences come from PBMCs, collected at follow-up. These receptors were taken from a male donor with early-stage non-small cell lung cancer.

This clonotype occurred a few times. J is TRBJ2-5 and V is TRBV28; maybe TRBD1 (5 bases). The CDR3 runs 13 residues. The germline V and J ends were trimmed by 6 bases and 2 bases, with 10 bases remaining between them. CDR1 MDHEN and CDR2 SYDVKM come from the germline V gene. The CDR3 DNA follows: TGTGCCAGCAGCCTAGGGGCTCAAGAGACCCAGTACTTC. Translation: CASSLGAQETQYF.

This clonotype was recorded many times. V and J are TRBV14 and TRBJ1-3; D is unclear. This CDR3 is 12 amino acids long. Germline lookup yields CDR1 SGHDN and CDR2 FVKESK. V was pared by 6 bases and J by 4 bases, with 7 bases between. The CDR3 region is CASRDSGNTIYF. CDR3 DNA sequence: TGTGCCAGCAGGGACTCCGGAAACACCATATATTTT.

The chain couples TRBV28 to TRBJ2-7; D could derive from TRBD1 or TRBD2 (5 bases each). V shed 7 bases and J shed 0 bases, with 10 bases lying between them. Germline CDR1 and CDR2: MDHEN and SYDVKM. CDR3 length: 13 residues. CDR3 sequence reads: CASNSGSSYEQYF. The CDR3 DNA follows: TGTGCCAGCAATTCAGGGAGCTCCTACGAGCAGTACTTC.

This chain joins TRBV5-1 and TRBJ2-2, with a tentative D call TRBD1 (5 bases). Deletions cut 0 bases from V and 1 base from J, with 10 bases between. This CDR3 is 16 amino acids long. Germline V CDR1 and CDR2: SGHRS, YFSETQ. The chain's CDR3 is CASSLDIQGNTGELFF. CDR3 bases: TGCGCCAGCAGCTTGGATATCCAGGGGAACACCGGGGAGCTGTTTTTT.

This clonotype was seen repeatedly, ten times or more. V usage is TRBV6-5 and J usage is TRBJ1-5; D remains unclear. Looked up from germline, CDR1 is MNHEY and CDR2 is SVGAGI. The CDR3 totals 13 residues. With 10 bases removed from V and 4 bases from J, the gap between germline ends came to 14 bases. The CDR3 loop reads CATAHGNNQPQHF. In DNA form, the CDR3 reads TGTGCCACAGCACACGGGAATAATCAGCCCCAGCATTTT.